This T cell receptor beta chain appears in the sequencing data of a study of shared clonotypes between healthy human individuals. V was trimmed by 0 bases and J by 1 base, leaving 7 bases between them. The CDR3 covers 14 residues. Germline-derived CDR1 and CDR2 are SGHRS and YFSETQ. Nashville, Tennessee was home to all donors, each a Caucasian adult. TCRdb's table, derived via immunoSEQ multiplex PCR, lists solely in-frame clones and lacks some. The profile shows about 480,000 clones, approximately 79% of them singletons. The sequencing sample was made of PBMCs. The source of this sequence is a middle-aged woman in good health. Some clones in this sample may be carry-over from other donors' samples. The chain employs TRBV5-1 and TRBJ2-5, with D tentatively TRBD2 (5 bases). The CDR3, as DNA: TGCGCCAGCAGCTTGGTGGGGAGCCAAGAGACCCAGTACTTC. This encodes CASSLVGSQETQYF. The full variable domain, its missing parts supplied by reference TRBV5-1 and TRBJ2-5, is KAGVTQTPRYLIKTRGQQVTLSCSPISGHRSVSWYQQTPGQGLQFLFEYFSETQRNKGNFPGRFSGRQFSNSRSEMNVSTLELGDSALYLCASSLVGSQETQYFGPGTRLLVL.